These 10 T cell receptor beta chains were all obtained from the same sample, sequenced in a study of blood T cell repertoires in COVID-19. Measured with immunoSEQ multiplex PCR; TCRdb has only the in-frame clones, and not every one. This table has a few hundred thousand clones, around 89% appearing once. Source material: peripheral blood. The receptor set was obtained from a woman aged 30 to 39 who had recovered from COVID-19.

The chain combines TRBV28 with TRBJ1-1; D perhaps matches TRBD1 (5 bases). Germline CDR1 reads MDHEN; CDR2 reads SYDVKM. The CDR3 runs 15 residues. The ends were cut back, 1 base at V and 3 bases at J, with 12 bases in the middle. CDR3 sequence (DNA): TGTGCCAGCAGTTTATTGGGCAGGGTGGACACTGAAGCTTTCTTT. Protein product: CASSLLGRVDTEAFF. The full variable domain, in which reference TRBV28 and TRBJ1-1 provide the parts outside the CDR3, is DVKVTQSSRYLVKRTGEKVFLECVQDMDHENMFWYRQDPGLGLRLIYFSYDVKMKEKGDIPEGYSVSREKKERFSLILESASTNQTSMYLCASSLLGRVDTEAFFGQGTRLTVV.

The J gene is TRBJ1-1, the V gene TRBV18; D perhaps matches TRBD1 (5 bases). The CDR3 has 14 amino acids. Trimming cost V 4 bases and J 4 bases, with 13 bases left between them. Germline CDR1 KGHSH, CDR2 LQKENI. Here the CDR3 DNA reads TGTGCCAGCTCACGAGCGACGGGGGGCACTGAAGCTTTCTTT. This codes for CASSRATGGTEAFF.

J is TRBJ2-5 and V is TRBV5-1, with TRBD2 identical over 11 bases. Germline V gene sequence: CDR1 SGHRS, CDR2 YFSETQ. Trimming took 0 bases from V and 2 from J; bases not matched to a gene: 3. The CDR3 spans 16 residues. The CDR3 DNA is TGCGCCAGCAGCTTGGCGTCTAGCGGGGGGCAAGAGACCCAGTACTTC. It encodes CASSLASSGGQETQYF.

The sample holds one count of this clone. The chain is built from TRBV2 and TRBJ1-1; D unclear. Germline CDR1 is SNHLY and CDR2 is FYNNEI. This CDR3 has 14 amino acids. Between the trimmed V and J ends, which lost 5 bases and 5 bases, there was a span of 15 bases. The DNA for the CDR3 is TGTGCCAGCAGTCGGACTTGGGTAGGTACTGAAGCTTTCTTT. It yields the protein CASSRTWVGTEAFF. Complete variable domain (other parts from reference TRBV2 and TRBJ1-1): EPEVTQTPSHQVTQMGQEVILRCVPISNHLYFYWYRQILGQKVEFLVSFYNNEISEKSEIFDDQFSVERPDGSNFTLKIRSTKLEDSAMYFCASSRTWVGTEAFFGQGTRLTVV.

This clone turned up a few times. This chain uses TRBV30 with TRBJ1-5; 11 nucleotides agree with TRBD1. The CDR3 contains 15 residues. The germline gives CDR1 GTSNPN, CDR2 SVGIG (reference sequence). Trimming removed 2 bases from V and 9 bases from J; junction bases left unmatched: 9. Written as DNA, the CDR3 is TGTGCCTGGAGTACTGCCGGGACAGGGGGTCGGCCCCAGCATTTT. Translation: CAWSTAGTGGRPQHF.

This sequence joins TRBV11-1 and TRBJ2-2; D possibly corresponds to TRBD2 (5 bases). The CDR3 totals 14 residues. V was clipped by 0 bases and J by 13 bases, with 15 bases between them. The germline V gene encodes CDR1 SGHAT and CDR2 FQDESV (reference sequence). The CDR3 is CASSLAGDIRGLFF. The CDR3 DNA reads as TGTGCCAGCAGCTTAGCCGGCGACATCCGGGGGCTGTTTTTT.

V is TRBV29-1 and J is TRBJ2-7, with 11 bases matching TRBD1. Trimming cost V 5 bases and J 6 bases; bases outside gene matches: 9. The CDR3 consists of 14 residues. The germline V gene has CDR1 SQVTM and CDR2 ANQGSEA. The CDR3 DNA is TGCAGCGTTAGGGCCGGACAGGGGGCTCTCGAGCAGTACTTC. Translated: CSVRAGQGALEQYF.

The rearrangement links TRBV24-1 to TRBJ2-1; D perhaps matches TRBD1 (6 bases). The V end lost 1 base, the J end lost 0 bases, and 12 bases lay between the germline ends. The germline V gene encodes CDR1 KGHDR and CDR2 SFDVKD. The CDR3 consists of 17 residues. The CDR3 DNA follows: TGTGCCACCAGTGATTTAAGTCAGGGGAGCTCCTACAATGAGCAGTTCTTC. Protein: CATSDLSQGSSYNEQFF.

The gene calls are TRBV6-2 or TRBV6-3 and TRBJ2-1; 12 bases are shared with TRBD2. CDR3 length: 15 residues. CDR1 is MNHEY, CDR2 SVGEGT, per germline. J was trimmed by 7 bases and V by 0 bases; bases with no gene match: 1. The CDR3 loop reads CASSYSLAGGNEQFF. CDR3 DNA: TGTGCCAGCAGTTACTCGCTAGCGGGGGGGAATGAGCAGTTCTTC.

This clone occurred once. The rearrangement joins TRBV11-2 to TRBJ2-7; unclear D gene. Germline CDR1 is SGHAT and CDR2 is FQNNGV. There are 16 residues in the CDR3. Trimming pared 1 base from V and 2 bases from J, leaving 15 bases between. The CDR3 nucleotides read TGTGCCAGCAGCTTAGGGTTTGGGCAGGTGGCCTACGAGCAGTACTTC. Its protein is CASSLGFGQVAYEQYF.